This T cell receptor (beta chain) was captured in a study of cytomegalovirus exposure and HLA in healthy donors. Measured with immunoSEQ multiplex PCR; TCRdb has only the in-frame clones, and not every one. The sample yields under 200,000 clones, less than 95% seen once. Study observations and caveats: The majority of TCR sequences were rare, yet some public TCRs appeared in many donors. A later analysis found first-cohort TCR clusters tended to co-occur in the 90 to 150 validation repertoires. Testing in vitro showed three CMV-associated chains specific for CMV antigens. The listing of about 150 TCR beta chains classed them as cytomegalovirus-associated.

As regards this clone: The antigen is unknown.

The CDR3 has 15 residues. Germline V gene sequence: CDR1 SGHKS, CDR2 YYEKEE (reference sequence). V lost 0 bases and J 3 bases, leaving 10 bases between the germline ends. This chain links TRBV5-5 with TRBJ1-3; tentative D call: TRBD1 (6 bases). This clonotype originated in a woman aged 18-30 years in good health and CMV-seropositive. The source material was PBMCs. CDR3 nucleotides: TGTGCCAGCAGCTTGGCGCCAGGGGATGGAAACACCATATATTTT. Its protein product is CASSLAPGDGNTIYF. The full variable domain, in which reference TRBV5-5 and TRBJ1-3 provide the parts outside the CDR3, is DAGVTQSPTHLIKTRGQQVTLRCSPISGHKSVSWYQQVLGQGPQFIFQYYEKEERGRGNFPDRFSARQFPNYSSELNVNALLLGDSALYLCASSLAPGDGNTIYFGEGSWLTVV.